The 2 T cell receptor beta chains in this list originate from one sample, sequenced in a study of T-cell reconstitution after alpha-beta-depleted transplantation in children. The TCRbeta library incorporated unique molecular identifiers. MiXCR was run by TCRdb on the PCR reads, yielding one entry per CDR3 protein. The sample has fewer than 750,000 distinct CDR3 sequences, 23% seen once. The source was PBMCs, mostly from graft donor cells, collected 360 days after TCRalphabeta/CD19-depleted stem cell transplant. The origin of the receptors is a boy under two years old who had a stem cell transplant for acute myeloid leukemia, so the T cells may come from the graft donor.

There are a few counts of this clonotype. V usage is TRBV20-1 and J usage is TRBJ2-1; TRBD2 aligns across 10 bases. CDR1 and CDR2 (germline): DFQATT, SNEGSKA (reference sequence). The CDR3 consists of 15 residues. The V gene end was trimmed by 4 bases and the J gene end by 5 bases; junction bases not matched to a gene: 8. The CDR3 DNA sequence: TGCAGTGCTACCTCGACTAGCGGGCGACACAATGAGCAGTTCTTC. Its protein product is CSATSTSGRHNEQFF.

The chain employs TRBV12-3 or TRBV12-4 and TRBJ1-1, with 10 bases identical to TRBD1. The CDR3 consists of 12 residues. J lost 14 bases, V lost 3 bases, and 6 bases had no gene match. CDR3 sequence: CASSFRDRGRFF. DNA for the CDR3: TGTGCCAGCAGTTTCCGGGACAGGGGCCGATTCTTT.